The T cell receptor (beta chain) described here comes from a study of radiotherapy plus CTLA-4 blockade in lung cancer. Overall study: Patients showed objective responses in 18% of cases, and disease control was achieved by about 30%.

Sequencing was performed with immunoSEQ multiplex PCR; in TCRdb, only in-frame clones are kept and a portion is missing. The table has some 45,000 clones, 76% seen once. Chemo-refractory metastatic non-small-cell lung cancer patients underwent focal radiation alongside CTLA-4 blockade with ipilimumab. The study, taken as a whole, reports: Early blood T cell clone dynamics, with interferon-beta, were reported to best predict response.

Concerning this clone: The antigen remains unidentified.

The TCR sequence derives from a human donor with non-small cell lung cancer who had stable disease on radiotherapy plus ipilimumab. Material: peripheral blood, obtained from a patient treated with radiotherapy plus ipilimumab.

CDR3 DNA sequence: TGTGCCTCCAAAGGGGGGGGGCTCTCCTACAATGAGCAGTTCTTC. Translating it yields CASKGGGLSYNEQFF. The chain recombines TRBV19 with TRBJ2-1, with TRBD2 as a possible D gene (7 bases). Germline lookup yields CDR1 LNHDA and CDR2 SQIVND (reference sequence). V lost 11 bases and J 0 bases, leaving 17 bases between the germline ends. CDR3 size: 15 residues. Complete variable domain (other parts from reference TRBV19 and TRBJ2-1): DGGITQSPKYLFRKEGQNVTLSCEQNLNHDAMYWYRQDPGQGLRLIYYSQIVNDFQKGDIAEGYSVSREKKESFPLTVTSAQKNPTAFYLCASKGGGLSYNEQFFGPGTRLTVL.